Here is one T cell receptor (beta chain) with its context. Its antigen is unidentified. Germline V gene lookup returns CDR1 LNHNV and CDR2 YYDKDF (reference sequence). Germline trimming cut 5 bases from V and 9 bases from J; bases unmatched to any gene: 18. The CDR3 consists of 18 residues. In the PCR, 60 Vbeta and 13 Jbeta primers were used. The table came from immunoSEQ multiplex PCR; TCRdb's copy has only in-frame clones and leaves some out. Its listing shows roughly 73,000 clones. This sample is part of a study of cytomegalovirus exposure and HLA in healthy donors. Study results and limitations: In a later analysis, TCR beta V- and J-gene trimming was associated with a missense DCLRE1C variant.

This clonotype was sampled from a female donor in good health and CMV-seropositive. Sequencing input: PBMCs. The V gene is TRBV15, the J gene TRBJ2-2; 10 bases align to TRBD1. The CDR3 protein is CATSGSGTGTGALRELFF. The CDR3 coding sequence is TGTGCCACCAGCGGATCGGGCACCGGGACAGGGGCCCTCCGGGAGCTGTTTTTT.